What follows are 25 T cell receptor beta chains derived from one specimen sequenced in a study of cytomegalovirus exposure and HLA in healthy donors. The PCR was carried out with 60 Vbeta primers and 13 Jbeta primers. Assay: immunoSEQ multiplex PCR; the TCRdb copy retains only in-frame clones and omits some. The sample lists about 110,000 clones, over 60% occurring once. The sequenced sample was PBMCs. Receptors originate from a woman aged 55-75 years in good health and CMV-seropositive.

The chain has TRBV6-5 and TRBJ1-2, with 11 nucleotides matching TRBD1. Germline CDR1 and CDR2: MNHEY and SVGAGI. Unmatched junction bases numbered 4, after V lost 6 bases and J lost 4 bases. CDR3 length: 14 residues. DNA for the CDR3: TGTGCCAGCAGAGGACAGGGGGCTTTCTATGGCTACACCTTC. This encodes CASRGQGAFYGYTF.

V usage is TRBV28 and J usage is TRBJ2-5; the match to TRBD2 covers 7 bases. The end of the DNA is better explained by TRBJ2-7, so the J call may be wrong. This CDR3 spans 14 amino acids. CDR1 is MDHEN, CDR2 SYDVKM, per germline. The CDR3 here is CASTLSGSTYEQYF. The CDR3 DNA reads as TGTGCCAGCACCCTTAGCGGGTCAACCTACGAGCAGTACTTC.

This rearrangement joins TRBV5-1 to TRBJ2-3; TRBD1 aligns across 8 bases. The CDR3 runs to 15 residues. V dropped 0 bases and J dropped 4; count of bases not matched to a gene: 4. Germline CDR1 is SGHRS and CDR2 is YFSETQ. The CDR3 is CASSLGQGRADTQYF. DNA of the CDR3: TGCGCCAGCAGCTTGGGACAGGGGAGAGCAGATACGCAGTATTTT. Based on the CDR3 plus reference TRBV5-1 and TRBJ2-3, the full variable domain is KAGVTQTPRYLIKTRGQQVTLSCSPISGHRSVSWYQQTPGQGLQFLFEYFSETQRNKGNFPGRFSGRQFSNSRSEMNVSTLELGDSALYLCASSLGQGRADTQYFGPGTRLTVL.

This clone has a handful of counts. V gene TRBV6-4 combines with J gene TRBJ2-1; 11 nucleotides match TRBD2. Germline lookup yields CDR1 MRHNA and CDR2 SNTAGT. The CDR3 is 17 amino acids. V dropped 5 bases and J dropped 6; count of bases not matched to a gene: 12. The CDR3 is CASSRLAGGPMINEQFF. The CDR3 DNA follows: TGTGCCAGCAGTCGCCTAGCGGGAGGCCCGATGATCAATGAGCAGTTCTTC.

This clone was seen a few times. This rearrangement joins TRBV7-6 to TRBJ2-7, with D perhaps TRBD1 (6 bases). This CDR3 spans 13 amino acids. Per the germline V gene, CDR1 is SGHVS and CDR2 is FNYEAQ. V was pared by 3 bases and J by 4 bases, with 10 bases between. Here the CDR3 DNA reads TGTGCCAGCAGCTTGCAGGGGCTGTACGAGCAGTACTTC. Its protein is CASSLQGLYEQYF.

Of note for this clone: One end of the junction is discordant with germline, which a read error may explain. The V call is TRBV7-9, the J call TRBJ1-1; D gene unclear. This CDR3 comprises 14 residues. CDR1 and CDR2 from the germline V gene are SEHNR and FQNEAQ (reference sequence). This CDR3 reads CSSSLHLRNTEAFF. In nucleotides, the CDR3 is TGTTCCAGCAGCTTACATCTAAGGAACACTGAAGCTTTCTTT.

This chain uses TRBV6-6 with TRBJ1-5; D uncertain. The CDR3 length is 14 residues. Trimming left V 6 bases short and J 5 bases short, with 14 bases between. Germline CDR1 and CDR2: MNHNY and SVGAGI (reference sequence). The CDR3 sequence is CASSHTDGHQPQHF. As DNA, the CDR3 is TGTGCCAGCAGCCACACAGATGGGCATCAGCCCCAGCATTTT.

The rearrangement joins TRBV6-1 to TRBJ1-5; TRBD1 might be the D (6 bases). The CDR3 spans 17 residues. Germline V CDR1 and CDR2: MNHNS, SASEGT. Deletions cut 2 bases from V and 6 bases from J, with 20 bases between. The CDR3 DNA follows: TGTGCCAGCAGTGAATTTTCCCCAGACAGGCCGGTTCAGCCCCAGCATTTT. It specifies CASSEFSPDRPVQPQHF.

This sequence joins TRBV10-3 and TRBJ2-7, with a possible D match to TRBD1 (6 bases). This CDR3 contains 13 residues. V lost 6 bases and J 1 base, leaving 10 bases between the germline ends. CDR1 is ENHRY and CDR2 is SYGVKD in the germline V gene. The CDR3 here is CAIRKDSSYEQYF. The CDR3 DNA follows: TGTGCCATCAGAAAGGACAGTTCCTACGAGCAGTACTTC.

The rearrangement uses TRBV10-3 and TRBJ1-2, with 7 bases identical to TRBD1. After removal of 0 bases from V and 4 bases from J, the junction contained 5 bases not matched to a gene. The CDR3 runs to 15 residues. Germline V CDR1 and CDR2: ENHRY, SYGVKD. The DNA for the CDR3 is TGTGCCATCAGTGAGTCGGCAGGGGGTATCTATGGCTACACCTTC. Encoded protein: CAISESAGGIYGYTF.

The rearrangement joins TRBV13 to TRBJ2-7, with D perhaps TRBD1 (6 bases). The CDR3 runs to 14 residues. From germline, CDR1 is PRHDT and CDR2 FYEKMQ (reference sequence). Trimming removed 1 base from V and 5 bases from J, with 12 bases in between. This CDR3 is CASSLETGSDEQYF. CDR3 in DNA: TGTGCCAGCAGCTTAGAGACAGGTTCGGACGAGCAGTACTTC. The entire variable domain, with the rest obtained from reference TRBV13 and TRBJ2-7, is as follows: AAGVIQSPRHLIKEKRETATLKCYPIPRHDTVYWYQQGPGQDPQFLISFYEKMQSDKGSIPDRFSAQQFSDYHSELNMSSLELGDSALYFCASSLETGSDEQYFGPGTRLTVT.

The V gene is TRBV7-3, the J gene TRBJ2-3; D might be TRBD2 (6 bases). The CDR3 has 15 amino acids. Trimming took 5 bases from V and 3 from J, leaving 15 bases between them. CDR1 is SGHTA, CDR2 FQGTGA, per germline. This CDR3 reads CASSPEVAETDTQYF. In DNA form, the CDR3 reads TGTGCCAGCAGCCCCGAGGTAGCGGAGACAGATACGCAGTATTTT.

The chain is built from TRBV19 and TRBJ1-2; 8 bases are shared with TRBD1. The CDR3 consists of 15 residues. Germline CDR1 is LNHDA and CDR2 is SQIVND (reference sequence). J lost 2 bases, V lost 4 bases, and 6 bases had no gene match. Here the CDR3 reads CASSTGQDNNYGYTF. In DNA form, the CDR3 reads TGTGCCAGTAGTACGGGACAGGATAACAACTATGGCTACACCTTC.

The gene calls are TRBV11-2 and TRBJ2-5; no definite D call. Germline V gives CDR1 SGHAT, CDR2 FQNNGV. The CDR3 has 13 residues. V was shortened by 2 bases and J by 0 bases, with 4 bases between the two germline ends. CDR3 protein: CASSLQNQETQYF. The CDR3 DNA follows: TGTGCCAGCAGCTTACAGAACCAAGAGACCCAGTACTTC.

In DNA, the CDR3 is TGCAGTGCGAGCTCCCGAGAGCAGTACTTC. Its translation: CSASSREQYF. This chain joins TRBV20-1 and TRBJ2-7, with D unclear. The CDR3 runs to 10 residues. The V gene's germline CDR1 is DFQATT and CDR2 SNEGSKA (reference sequence). Trimming left V 6 bases short and J 7 bases short, with 10 bases between.

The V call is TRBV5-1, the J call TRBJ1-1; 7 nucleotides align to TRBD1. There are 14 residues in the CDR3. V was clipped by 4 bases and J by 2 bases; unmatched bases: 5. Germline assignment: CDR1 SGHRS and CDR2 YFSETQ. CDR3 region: CASSSDRVNTEAFF. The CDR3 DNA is TGCGCCAGCAGCAGTGACAGGGTCAACACTGAAGCTTTCTTT.

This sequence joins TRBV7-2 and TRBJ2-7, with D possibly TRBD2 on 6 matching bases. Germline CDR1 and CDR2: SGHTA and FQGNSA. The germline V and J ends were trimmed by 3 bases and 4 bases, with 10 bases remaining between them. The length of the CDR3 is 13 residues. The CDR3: CASSLGLLYEQYF. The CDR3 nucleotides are TGTGCCAGCAGCTTGGGACTTCTTTACGAGCAGTACTTC.

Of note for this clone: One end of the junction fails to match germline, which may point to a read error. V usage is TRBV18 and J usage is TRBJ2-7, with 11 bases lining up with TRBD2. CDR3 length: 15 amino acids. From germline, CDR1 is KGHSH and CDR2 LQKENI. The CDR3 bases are TGTGCCAGCTCACTTACTAGCGGGAGCTCCCACGAGCAGTACTTC. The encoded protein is CASSLTSGSSHEQYF.

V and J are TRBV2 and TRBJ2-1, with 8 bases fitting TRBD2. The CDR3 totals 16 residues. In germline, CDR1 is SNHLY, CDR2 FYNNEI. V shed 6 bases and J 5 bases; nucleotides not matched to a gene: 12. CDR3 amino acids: CASRNPLAVRDNEQFF. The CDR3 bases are TGTGCCAGCAGGAACCCACTAGCGGTCCGGGACAATGAGCAGTTCTTC.

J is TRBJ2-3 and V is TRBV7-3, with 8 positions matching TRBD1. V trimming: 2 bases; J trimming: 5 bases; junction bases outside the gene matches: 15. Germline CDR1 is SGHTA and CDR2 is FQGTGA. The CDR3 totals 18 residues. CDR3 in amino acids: CASSLYALQGARGDTQYF. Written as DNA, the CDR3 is TGTGCCAGCAGCTTATACGCCCTCCAGGGGGCGCGAGGAGATACGCAGTATTTT.

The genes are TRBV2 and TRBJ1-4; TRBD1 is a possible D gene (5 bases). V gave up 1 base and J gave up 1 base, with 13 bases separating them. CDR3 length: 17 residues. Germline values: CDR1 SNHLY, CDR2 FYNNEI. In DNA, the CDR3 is TGTGCCAGCAGTGAAGGCAGAACGGGGGAAACTAATGAAAAACTGTTTTTT. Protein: CASSEGRTGETNEKLFF.

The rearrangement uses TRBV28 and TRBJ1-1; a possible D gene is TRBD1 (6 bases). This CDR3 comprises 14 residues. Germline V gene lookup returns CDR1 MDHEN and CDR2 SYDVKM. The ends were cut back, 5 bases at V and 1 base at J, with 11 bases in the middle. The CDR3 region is CASSPGQRNTEAFF. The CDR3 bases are TGTGCCAGCAGTCCGGGACAAAGGAACACTGAAGCTTTCTTT.

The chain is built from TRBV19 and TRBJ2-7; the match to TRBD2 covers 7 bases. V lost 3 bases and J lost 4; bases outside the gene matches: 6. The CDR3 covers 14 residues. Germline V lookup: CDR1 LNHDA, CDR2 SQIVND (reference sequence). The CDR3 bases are TGTGCCAGTAGTATTCTTCCGGGGGGATACGAGCAGTACTTC. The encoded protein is CASSILPGGYEQYF.

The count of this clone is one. The CDR3 is CASSEAPWFSGHRHEPSYEQYF. The CDR3 DNA reads as TGTGCCAGCAGTGAAGCGCCTTGGTTCTCGGGACACCGACATGAACCATCCTACGAGCAGTACTTC. The V call is TRBV6-1, the J call TRBJ2-7, with D possibly being TRBD1 (6 bases). The V gene lost 0 bases and the J gene lost 1 base, with 31 bases spanning the gap. The CDR3 has 22 amino acids. Germline CDR1 reads MNHNS; CDR2 reads SASEGT.

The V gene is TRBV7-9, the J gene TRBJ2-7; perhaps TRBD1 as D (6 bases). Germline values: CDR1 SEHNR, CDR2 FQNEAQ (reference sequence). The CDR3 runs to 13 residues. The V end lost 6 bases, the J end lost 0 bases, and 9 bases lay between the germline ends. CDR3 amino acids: CASSSDSSYEQYF. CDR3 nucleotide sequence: TGTGCCAGCAGTTCGGACAGCTCCTACGAGCAGTACTTC. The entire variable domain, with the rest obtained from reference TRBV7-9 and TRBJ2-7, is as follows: DTGVSQNPRHKITKRGQNVTFRCDPISEHNRLYWYRQTLGQGPEFLTYFQNEAQLEKSRLLSDRFSAERPKGSFSTLEIQRTEQGDSAMYLCASSSDSSYEQYFGPGTRLTVT.